This TCR beta chain originates from a study of blood T cell repertoires in COVID-19. Study summary: Samples representing acute and convalescent COVID-19 were sourced from the United States, Italy and Spain. Sources were T cells, B-cell-depleted T cells, or PBMCs; the material itself was cDNA or gDNA.

Trimming removed 1 base from V and 0 bases from J, with 7 bases in between. CDR3 size: 15 residues. Germline-derived CDR1 and CDR2 are LGHNA and YSLEER. One Seattle source followed patients from active infection through their disease course. Sequencing was performed with immunoSEQ multiplex PCR; in TCRdb, only in-frame clones are kept and a portion is missing. The data show 210,000 or so clones, more than 80% seen once. This chain links TRBV4-3 with TRBJ1-3; a possible D gene is TRBD1 (5 bases). The TCR originated in a young man with COVID-19, enrolled during active disease. The sequenced material came from peripheral blood. The DNA for the CDR3 is TGCGCCAGCAGCCAAGTGGGGGGCTCTGGAAACACCATATATTTT. Encoded protein: CASSQVGGSGNTIYF.